This TCR beta chain was recorded in a study of molecular identifiers for immune sequencing clone quantification. Overall study: In replicates, RNA taken from roughly 18,000 or 92,000 naive CD8 cells was divided five ways, and four portions underwent sequencing. Points from the study as a whole: Molecules of identical TCR sharing a barcode could underestimate highly expanded clone sizes.

With listed TCR primers and previously described methods, bulk TCR libraries were prepared. TCRdb re-called the PCR reads through MiXCR, storing one row per CDR3 protein. The table includes 88,000 or so distinct CDR3 sequences, 21% detected once. Sorting was used to obtain naive CD8 T cells (CD8+CD4-CCR7+CD45RA+). This clonotype was seen many times. Its antigen remains unidentified. Material: naive CD8+ T cells from blood, with Jurkat cell RNA spiked in. Subset indicated: FACS-sorted CD8+CD4-CCR7+CD45RA+ naive T cells. The sequence was collected from a human donor in good health. Some libraries in this study had Jurkat cell RNA spiked in.

The CDR3: CASSRTVLEETQYF. The CDR3 DNA follows: TGTGCCAGCAGCCGGACAGTATTGGAAGAGACCCAGTACTTC. The chain employs TRBV5-6 and TRBJ2-5; D might be TRBD1 (6 bases). V was pared by 4 bases and J by 3 bases, with 13 bases between. Germline V gene data show CDR1 as SGHDT and CDR2 as YYEEEE. This CDR3 has 14 amino acids.